The 16 T cell receptor beta chains reported below all come from one sample, sequenced in a study of cytotoxic CD8 clonotypes in ibrutinib-treated CLL. This table comes from immunoSEQ multiplex PCR, and its TCRdb copy is limited to in-frame clones, with some not included. Altogether approximately 210,000 clones are present, around three quarters being singletons, with the ten largest covering around 15%. Specimen: PBMCs, collected after 24 months of ibrutinib treatment. The receptors here all came from a human donor with chronic lymphocytic leukemia.

This chain connects TRBV7-8 to TRBJ2-2; no definite D call. Trimming removed 1 base at V and 6 bases at J, with 9 bases between. The CDR3 has 14 residues. CDR1 is SGHVS, CDR2 FQNEAQ, per germline. CDR3 sequence reads: CASSLDPQSGELFF. For the CDR3, the DNA is TGTGCCAGCAGCTTAGATCCTCAATCCGGGGAGCTGTTTTTT.

This chain joins TRBV27 and TRBJ2-7; possible D gene TRBD2, 5 bases. Germline V gene lookup returns CDR1 MNHEY and CDR2 SMNVEV (reference sequence). The V and J ends lost 7 bases and 0 bases respectively, with 10 bases between them. This CDR3 region has 13 residues. The CDR3 here is CASMTISSYEQYF. CDR3 nucleotide sequence: TGTGCCAGCATGACTATCAGCTCCTACGAGCAGTACTTC.

The rearrangement uses TRBV5-4 and TRBJ1-1; D is unresolved. CDR1 SGHNT and CDR2 YYREEE come from the germline V gene (reference sequence). V was cut by 0 bases and J by 4 bases, with 7 bases left in between. This CDR3 comprises 13 residues. Here the CDR3 DNA reads TGTGCCAGCAGCTTGGCGACAATCACTGAAGCTTTCTTT. Encoded protein: CASSLATITEAFF.

The J gene is TRBJ1-1, the V gene TRBV6-6; no firm D call. CDR1 is MNHNY and CDR2 is SVGAGI in the germline V gene (reference sequence). The CDR3 has 16 residues. Trimming took off 6 bases at V and 0 bases at J, with 17 bases between the two ends. The CDR3 DNA reads as TGTGCCAGCAGACGACCTTCTGCAGGAATGAACACTGAAGCTTTCTTT. It is translated as CASRRPSAGMNTEAFF.

The CDR3 sequence: CASSETGGSTDTQYF. The CDR3 DNA reads TGTGCCAGCAGCGAAACGGGAGGTAGCACAGATACGCAGTATTTT. V is TRBV7-9 and J is TRBJ2-3; 7 bases fit TRBD2. The CDR3 runs to 15 residues. Germline V gene data show CDR1 as SEHNR and CDR2 as FQNEAQ (reference sequence). V trimming: 5 bases; J trimming: 0 bases; junction bases outside the gene matches: 5.

This chain connects TRBV5-1 to TRBJ2-2; a possible D gene is TRBD1 (6 bases). The germline V gene has CDR1 SGHRS and CDR2 YFSETQ. This CDR3 comprises 15 residues. Trimming took off 3 bases at V and 1 base at J, with 10 bases between the two ends. In DNA, the CDR3 is TGCGCCAGCAGCTATCACAGGGTGAACACCGGGGAGCTGTTTTTT. Translated, it gives CASSYHRVNTGELFF.

This clone was counted a few times. This chain joins TRBV10-3 and TRBJ2-1; 8 bases are a match to TRBD2. Trimming cost V 2 bases and J 10 bases; bases outside gene matches: 19. The CDR3 has 18 amino acids. Germline loops: CDR1 ENHRY, CDR2 SYGVKD. DNA of the CDR3: TGTGCCATCAGTGAGCCCGGGGGGGGACTAACCCCCGCAAACGAGCAGTTCTTC. Its translation: CAISEPGGGLTPANEQFF.

This clone was counted a single time. The chain carries TRBV5-6 and TRBJ1-2; D is perhaps TRBD1 (6 bases). Trimming left V 2 bases short and J 13 bases short, with 18 bases between. Germline CDR1 SGHDT, CDR2 YYEEEE. This CDR3 region has 13 residues. In DNA form, the CDR3 reads TGTGCCAGCAGCTTCCAGGCAGGGGAAGAGGGCACCTTC. It yields the protein CASSFQAGEEGTF.

The chain recombines TRBV7-2 with TRBJ2-7, with TRBD1 matching 10 bases. CDR1 is SGHTA, CDR2 FQGNSA, per germline. The V segment lost 7 bases and the J segment 4 bases; nucleotides outside the gene matches: 4. The CDR3 is made up of 13 amino acids. This CDR3 reads CASKDRGKYEQYF. The CDR3 coding sequence is TGTGCCAGCAAGGACAGGGGGAAATACGAGCAGTACTTC.

The gene calls are TRBV7-2 and TRBJ2-5; 8 bases agree with TRBD1. The J segment lost 4 bases and the V segment lost 5 bases, leaving 6 bases of the junction unmatched. This CDR3 spans 14 amino acids. The germline V gene has CDR1 SGHTA and CDR2 FQGNSA. The CDR3: CASSPQGVLETQYF. The DNA of the CDR3 is TGTGCCAGCAGCCCACAGGGGGTGCTAGAGACCCAGTACTTC.

This clone was recorded a few times. The rearrangement uses TRBV4-1 and TRBJ1-2; D is uncertain. CDR1 and CDR2 from the germline V gene are MGHRA and YSYEKL. Trimming took off 0 bases at V and 2 bases at J, with 4 bases between the two ends. The CDR3 totals 13 residues. The CDR3 DNA reads as TGCGCCAGCAGCCAAGAGGTCAACTATGGCTACACCTTC. This sequence encodes CASSQEVNYGYTF.

This rearrangement joins TRBV28 to TRBJ1-4; maybe TRBD1 (6 bases). V was clipped by 8 bases and J by 12 bases, with 25 bases between them. Germline V gives CDR1 MDHEN, CDR2 SYDVKM. The CDR3 contains 15 residues. The DNA of the CDR3 is TGTGCCAGCGGCTTGGGGGGCCGGGGATATGTGGAACTGTTTTTT. The encoded protein is CASGLGGRGYVELFF.

The rearrangement joins TRBV6-1 to TRBJ1-1; the D is unclear. CDR3 size: 14 residues. Trimming removed 6 bases from V and 1 base from J, with 12 bases in between. Per germline, CDR1 MNHNS and CDR2 SASEGT. This CDR3 reads CASSAERGNTEAFF. The CDR3 DNA follows: TGTGCCAGCAGCGCGGAACGAGGGAACACTGAAGCTTTCTTT.

This chain joins TRBV5-6 and TRBJ2-1; D not certain. The V gene's germline CDR1 is SGHDT and CDR2 YYEEEE. This CDR3 comprises 13 residues. Trimming left V 1 base short and J 8 bases short, with 10 bases between. The CDR3 spells CASSLLAIDEQFF. DNA for the CDR3: TGTGCCAGCAGCTTGTTGGCTATAGATGAGCAGTTCTTC.

This rearrangement joins TRBV27 to TRBJ2-7; D is ambiguous. The germline gives CDR1 MNHEY, CDR2 SMNVEV (reference sequence). The V end was cut by 3 bases, the J end by 9 bases, with 15 bases between. The length of the CDR3 is 13 residues. This CDR3 is CASSLTLHTGQYF. The CDR3 nucleotides are TGTGCCAGCAGTTTGACACTCCACACGGGGCAGTACTTC.

The V and J genes are TRBV14 and TRBJ2-5, with D possibly being TRBD1 or TRBD2 (5 bases each). The CDR3 is 13 residues long. Germline V gene data show CDR1 as SGHDN and CDR2 as FVKESK. The V end lost 1 base, the J end lost 10 bases, and 13 bases lay between the germline ends. CDR3 amino acids: CASSQGLRGGQYF. The CDR3, as DNA: TGTGCCAGCAGCCAAGGCCTGAGGGGTGGCCAGTACTTC.